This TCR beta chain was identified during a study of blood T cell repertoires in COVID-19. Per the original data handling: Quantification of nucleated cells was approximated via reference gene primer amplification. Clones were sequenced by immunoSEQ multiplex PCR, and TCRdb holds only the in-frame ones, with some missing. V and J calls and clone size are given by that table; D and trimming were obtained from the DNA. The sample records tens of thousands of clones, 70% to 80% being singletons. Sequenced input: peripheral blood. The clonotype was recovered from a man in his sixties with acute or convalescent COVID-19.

CDR3 loop: CASTIKGGQETQYF. The CDR3 DNA follows: TGCGCCAGCACTATTAAGGGGGGGCAAGAGACCCAGTACTTC. The rearrangement uses TRBV5-1 and TRBJ2-5; the D gene is possibly TRBD2 (7 bases). CDR3 length equals 14 residues. Germline assignment: CDR1 SGHRS and CDR2 YFSETQ. Trimming cost V 6 bases and J 2 bases, with 14 bases left between them.